The 18 T cell receptor beta chains listed next were all sequenced from one sample in a study of blood T cell repertoires in COVID-19. The assay was immunoSEQ multiplex PCR, and TCRdb's table has in-frame clones only and misses some. The sample has fewer than 250,000 clones, 85% to 90% seen once. Sequenced input: PBMCs or T cells enriched from blood (not recorded which). These receptors were taken from a man aged 45-60 years who had been exposed to COVID-19.

The rearrangement links TRBV9 to TRBJ1-1; unclear D gene. The CDR3 is 13 residues long. V dropped 4 bases and J dropped 11 bases, with 18 bases sitting between them. Germline V gene lookup returns CDR1 SGDLS and CDR2 YYNGEE. The CDR3 nucleotides are TGTGCCAGCAGCCGTAGTTCGGGAAAGGAGGCTTTCTTT. The encoded protein is CASSRSSGKEAFF.

The V call is TRBV4-1, the J call TRBJ1-2; 11 nucleotides match TRBD1. J gave up 3 bases and V 4 bases, and 1 base lay outside the gene matches. The CDR3 has 14 amino acids. The germline V gene encodes CDR1 MGHRA and CDR2 YSYEKL. This chain's CDR3 is CASSRTGGDYGYTF. CDR3 nucleotides: TGCGCCAGCAGCCGGACAGGGGGCGACTATGGCTACACCTTC.

The chain joins TRBV7-2 to TRBJ2-6, with 9 bases that match TRBD2. Per germline, CDR1 SGHTA and CDR2 FQGNSA. The CDR3 sequence is 18 residues long. V lost 5 bases to trimming and J lost 4 bases; unmatched junction nucleotides: 12. The CDR3 region has the DNA TGTGCCAGCAGCGACGGGCTGCGCGGGAGGGTCGGGGCCAACGTCCTGACTTTC. Encoded protein: CASSDGLRGRVGANVLTF.

This chain joins TRBV9 and TRBJ1-2; D gene ambiguous. The V end lost 2 bases, the J end lost 1 base, and 15 bases lay between the germline ends. The CDR3 loop spans 16 amino acids. Looked up from germline, CDR1 is SGDLS and CDR2 is YYNGEE. The CDR3 nucleotides are TGTGCCAGCAGCGTTGGTTACGCGAGTTTTAACTATGGCTACACCTTC. Protein: CASSVGYASFNYGYTF.

The rearrangement uses TRBV11-3 and TRBJ2-3; D unresolved. The CDR3 contains 14 residues. Germline CDR1 reads SGHNT; CDR2 reads YENEEA. V lost 3 bases and J 0 bases, leaving 7 bases between the germline ends. The CDR3 nucleotides are TGTGCCAGCAGCTTGCGCCTTAGCACAGATACGCAGTATTTT. Translation: CASSLRLSTDTQYF.

V is TRBV6-5 and J is TRBJ2-3, with D possibly matching TRBD1 (6 bases). Trimming cost V 9 bases and J 2 bases, with 15 bases left between them. This CDR3 has 14 residues. Germline-derived CDR1 and CDR2 are MNHEY and SVGAGI. The CDR3 reads CASTDSLLTDTQYF. CDR3 sequence (DNA): TGTGCCAGTACGGACAGCCTACTCACAGATACGCAGTATTTT.

There are a few counts of this clone. V gene TRBV4-2 combines with J gene TRBJ2-7; 12 bases align to TRBD1. From germline, CDR1 is LGHNA and CDR2 YNFKEQ. This CDR3 region has 19 residues. Trimming removed 4 bases from V and 7 bases from J; junction bases left unmatched: 20. The CDR3 nucleotides read TGTGCCAGCAGCCGTGTTAGGACCGGGGGACAGGGGGCGACTATGGAGCAGTACTTC. Its protein product is CASSRVRTGGQGATMEQYF.

The chain recombines TRBV6-2 or TRBV6-3 with TRBJ2-5; D gene unclear. V lost 3 bases, J lost 5 bases, and 7 bases lay in between. CDR1 and CDR2 (germline): MNHEY, SVGEGT. The CDR3 extends over 12 amino acids. Written as DNA, the CDR3 is TGTGCCAGCAGTTATCGCCGGGAGACCCAGTACTTC. Protein sequence: CASSYRRETQYF.

The chain has TRBV7-9 and TRBJ1-6, with TRBD1 matching over 12 bases. This CDR3 comprises 14 residues. Germline V gives CDR1 SEHNR, CDR2 FQNEAQ (reference sequence). The J segment lost 11 bases and the V segment lost 2 bases, leaving 1 base of the junction unmatched. The CDR3 region has the DNA TGTGCCAGCAGCTTACGGGACAGGGGGCCACCCCTCCACTTT. It specifies CASSLRDRGPPLHF.

The V and J genes are TRBV5-1 and TRBJ2-3; 8 bases fit TRBD1. Germline-derived CDR1 and CDR2 are SGHRS and YFSETQ. With 3 bases clipped from V and 3 bases from J, the junction kept 3 bases outside the gene matches. This CDR3 comprises 14 residues. CDR3 coding DNA: TGCGCCAGCAGCTCCAGGGGGCTAACAGATACGCAGTATTTT. It specifies CASSSRGLTDTQYF. Full variable domain (outside the CDR3, taken from reference TRBV5-1 and TRBJ2-3): KAGVTQTPRYLIKTRGQQVTLSCSPISGHRSVSWYQQTPGQGLQFLFEYFSETQRNKGNFPGRFSGRQFSNSRSEMNVSTLELGDSALYLCASSSRGLTDTQYFGPGTRLTVL.

The chain links TRBV27 to TRBJ1-4, with no clear D. The CDR3 is 15 amino acids. Trimming removed 4 bases at V and 4 bases at J, with 13 bases between. The V gene's germline CDR1 is MNHEY and CDR2 SMNVEV (reference sequence). For the CDR3, the DNA is TGTGCCAGCAGTTCGATCATCGAGAATAATGAAAAACTGTTTTTT. This sequence encodes CASSSIIENNEKLFF.

The CDR3 nucleotides read TGTGCCAGCAGCCTAGCGGGGGTATACAATGAGCAGTTCTTC. Its protein product is CASSLAGVYNEQFF. The chain carries TRBV6-5 and TRBJ2-1; 10 nucleotides align to TRBD2. The CDR3 totals 14 residues. Germline V lookup: CDR1 MNHEY, CDR2 SVGAGI. Losses at the gene ends were 6 bases for V and 4 bases for J; bases not matched to a gene: 3.

This chain joins TRBV15 and TRBJ2-1, with 8 bases identical to TRBD2. The V gene's germline CDR1 is LNHNV and CDR2 YYDKDF (reference sequence). The CDR3 extends over 15 amino acids. The V gene end was trimmed by 4 bases and the J gene end by 9 bases; junction bases not matched to a gene: 11. This CDR3 reads CATSKPGLVFTEQFF. The CDR3 DNA reads as TGTGCCACCAGCAAACCGGGACTAGTCTTCACTGAGCAGTTCTTC.

The chain employs TRBV5-1 and TRBJ2-1, with 10 positions matching TRBD2. The V and J ends lost 3 bases and 6 bases, in that order; junction bases with no gene match: 6. The CDR3 contains 15 residues. Looked up from germline, CDR1 is SGHRS and CDR2 is YFSETQ. CDR3 nucleotide sequence: TGCGCCAGCAGCTGGCTAGCGGGAGTAACCAATGAGCAGTTCTTC. Translated, it gives CASSWLAGVTNEQFF.

J is TRBJ2-3 and V is TRBV4-1, with 9 bases aligning to TRBD2. Unmatched junction bases numbered 4, after V lost 1 base and J lost 2 bases. Germline V gene sequence: CDR1 MGHRA, CDR2 YSYEKL. The length of the CDR3 is 16 residues. For the CDR3, the DNA is TGCGCCAGCAGCCAAGGGGCGGGGGGGACCACAGATACGCAGTATTTT. Translated: CASSQGAGGTTDTQYF.

The sample holds a few counts of this clone. The chain uses TRBV7-8 and TRBJ1-5; D unresolved. CDR3 length equals 14 residues. Germline V gene sequence: CDR1 SGHVS, CDR2 FQNEAQ. V was trimmed by 1 base and J by 4 bases, leaving 8 bases between them. The CDR3 region is CASSLEHNNQPQHF. The CDR3 nucleotides are TGTGCCAGCAGCTTAGAACATAATAATCAGCCCCAGCATTTT.

The CDR3, as DNA: TGCAGTGCTAGTAGACAGCACATGAACAATGAGCAGTTCTTC. Its protein is CSASRQHMNNEQFF. V usage is TRBV20-1 and J usage is TRBJ2-1, with D possibly matching TRBD1 (5 bases). Between the trimmed V and J ends, which lost 3 bases and 5 bases, there was a span of 14 bases. The CDR3 length is 14 residues. The V gene's germline CDR1 is DFQATT and CDR2 SNEGSKA (reference sequence).

CDR3: CASSFVGIAGVVEHEQFF. CDR3 in DNA: TGCGCCAGCAGCTTTGTGGGGATAGCGGGGGTGGTGGAACATGAGCAGTTCTTC. The V call is TRBV5-1, the J call TRBJ2-1, with TRBD2 matching 9 bases. The CDR3 runs 18 residues. The J segment lost 8 bases and the V segment lost 2 bases, leaving 17 bases of the junction unmatched. Per germline, CDR1 SGHRS and CDR2 YFSETQ.